The 18 T cell receptor beta chains listed next were all sequenced from one sample in a study of monozygotic twins with cystic fibrosis. Using immunoSEQ multiplex PCR, the repertoire was profiled, and TCRdb retains in-frame clones only, with some absent. The table has fewer than 15,000 clones, approximately 85% seen once. The sequenced sample was blood. These receptor sequences come from a young man with cystic fibrosis.

J is TRBJ2-5 and V is TRBV7-9; TRBD1 agrees at 9 bases. J was trimmed by 6 bases and V by 5 bases; bases with no gene match: 10. The CDR3 is made up of 15 amino acids. The V gene's germline CDR1 is SEHNR and CDR2 FQNEAQ (reference sequence). Written as DNA, the CDR3 is TGTGCCAGCAGCCATCCGGGACAGGGTACAAAGACCCAGTACTTC. Its protein product is CASSHPGQGTKTQYF.

The chain joins TRBV6-6 to TRBJ1-3; no definite D call. Deletions cut 6 bases from V and 3 bases from J, with 3 bases between. Germline values: CDR1 MNHNY, CDR2 SVGAGI (reference sequence). This CDR3 has 11 amino acids. Here the CDR3 DNA reads TGTGCCAGCAGCCATGGAAACACCATATATTTT. This translates into CASSHGNTIYF.

The CDR3 region has the DNA TGTGCCAGCTCACCAGGACCCCCTCACTACGAGCAGTACTTC. This translates into CASSPGPPHYEQYF. The V gene is TRBV18, the J gene TRBJ2-7; D not certain. Per the germline V gene, CDR1 is KGHSH and CDR2 is LQKENI. CDR3 length equals 14 residues. V was cut by 2 bases and J by 3 bases, with 11 bases left in between.

The gene calls are TRBV7-2 and TRBJ1-1, with 7 bases fitting TRBD1. V dropped 5 bases and J dropped 0; count of bases not matched to a gene: 9. Germline CDR1 SGHTA, CDR2 FQGNSA. The CDR3 loop spans 16 amino acids. For the CDR3, the DNA is TGTGCCAGCAGCCCACCAGGGGGTAATATGAACACTGAAGCTTTCTTT. This translates into CASSPPGGNMNTEAFF.

The rearrangement joins TRBV9 to TRBJ1-5, with 10 positions matching TRBD1. CDR1 SGDLS and CDR2 YYNGEE come from the germline V gene. This CDR3 is 17 amino acids long. Trimming removed 3 bases from V and 6 bases from J; junction bases left unmatched: 12. CDR3 amino acids: CASSDAPGQGFIQPQHF. In nucleotides, the CDR3 is TGTGCCAGCAGCGATGCACCGGGACAGGGGTTCATTCAGCCCCAGCATTTT.

This clone was seen a handful of times. The chain couples TRBV6-5 to TRBJ1-6, with D maybe TRBD1 (5 bases). Germline loops: CDR1 MNHEY, CDR2 SVGAGI. Trimming shortened V by 4 bases and J by 4 bases, and 11 bases separated the two germline ends. This CDR3 spans 15 amino acids. The CDR3 nucleotides are TGTGCCAGCAGTTCTCCAGACAGATATAATTCACCCCTCCACTTT. The encoded protein is CASSSPDRYNSPLHF.

The chain has TRBV6-1 and TRBJ1-6; D perhaps matches TRBD1 (5 bases). Germline V lookup: CDR1 MNHNS, CDR2 SASEGT. The CDR3 loop spans 17 amino acids. V was shortened by 4 bases and J by 7 bases, with 20 bases between the two germline ends. CDR3 loop: CASSAVTGALSNSPLHF. The CDR3 region has the DNA TGTGCCAGCAGTGCTGTGACCGGGGCCCTGTCGAATTCACCCCTCCACTTT.

CDR3 nucleotides: TGCGCCAGCAGCCCAGGGAGGGGTATTGAGCAGTTCTTC. This encodes CASSPGRGIEQFF. The J gene is TRBJ2-1, the V gene TRBV4-3, with 7 bases fitting TRBD2. CDR3 length: 13 residues. CDR1 and CDR2 (germline): LGHNA, YSLEER. V was clipped by 4 bases and J by 9 bases; unmatched bases: 6.

The chain links TRBV9 to TRBJ2-3, with 10 bases aligning to TRBD2. V lost 0 bases to trimming and J lost 1 base; unmatched junction nucleotides: 8. The CDR3 has 18 residues. The V gene's germline CDR1 is SGDLS and CDR2 YYNGEE. The CDR3 is CASSVDFLAGVRTDTQYF. The CDR3, as DNA: TGTGCCAGCAGCGTAGATTTTCTAGCGGGAGTACGCACAGATACGCAGTATTTT. Full variable domain (rest looked up from reference TRBV9 and TRBJ2-3): DSGVTQTPKHLITATGQRVTLRCSPRSGDLSVYWYQQSLDQGLQFLIQYYNGEERAKGNILERFSAQQFPDLHSELNLSSLELGDSALYFCASSVDFLAGVRTDTQYFGPGTRLTVL.

The chain combines TRBV5-4 with TRBJ2-7; a possible D gene is TRBD2 (6 bases). Deletions cut 2 bases from V and 3 bases from J, with 15 bases between. The CDR3 consists of 15 residues. The germline V gene has CDR1 SGHNT and CDR2 YYREEE (reference sequence). CDR3 sequence reads: CASSFMPGGIYEQYF. CDR3 in DNA: TGTGCCAGCAGCTTTATGCCCGGAGGGATCTACGAGCAGTACTTC.

The chain uses TRBV19 and TRBJ2-7; weak D call: TRBD1 (5 bases). The CDR3 totals 15 residues. V lost 3 bases and J 3 bases, leaving 15 bases between the germline ends. Germline loops: CDR1 LNHDA, CDR2 SQIVND (reference sequence). The CDR3 here is CASSMSRAPLYEQYF. CDR3 in DNA: TGTGCCAGTAGTATGTCCAGGGCCCCCCTCTACGAGCAGTACTTC. Combining the CDR3 with reference TRBV19 and TRBJ2-7 gives the whole variable domain DGGITQSPKYLFRKEGQNVTLSCEQNLNHDAMYWYRQDPGQGLRLIYYSQIVNDFQKGDIAEGYSVSREKKESFPLTVTSAQKNPTAFYLCASSMSRAPLYEQYFGPGTRLTVT.

J is TRBJ2-5 and V is TRBV14, with D unclear. V lost 0 bases and J lost 7, with 9 bases in between. The germline V gene has CDR1 SGHDN and CDR2 FVKESK. The CDR3 length is 13 residues. The CDR3 nucleotides are TGTGCCAGCAGCCAAGAGGGGTTCGGGACCCAGTACTTC. Amino acids: CASSQEGFGTQYF.

The gene calls are TRBV5-1 and TRBJ2-2; D not resolved. Between the trimmed V and J ends, which lost 4 bases and 7 bases, there was a span of 8 bases. This CDR3 has 12 amino acids. Germline CDR1 is SGHRS and CDR2 is YFSETQ. The CDR3 coding sequence is TGCGCCAGCAGCAAGGAGCACGGGGAGCTGTTTTTT. It translates to CASSKEHGELFF. The whole variable domain, filled in from reference TRBV5-1 and TRBJ2-2, reads KAGVTQTPRYLIKTRGQQVTLSCSPISGHRSVSWYQQTPGQGLQFLFEYFSETQRNKGNFPGRFSGRQFSNSRSEMNVSTLELGDSALYLCASSKEHGELFFGEGSRLTVL.

The chain uses TRBV29-1 and TRBJ2-2; D call uncertain. Germline-derived CDR1 and CDR2 are SQVTM and ANQGSEA. The CDR3 is made up of 13 amino acids. With 7 bases removed from V and 0 bases from J, the gap between germline ends came to 9 bases. The CDR3 region is CSGDHPNTGELFF. The CDR3 DNA reads TGCAGCGGTGATCACCCGAACACCGGGGAGCTGTTTTTT.

V is TRBV2 and J is TRBJ1-4; 8 nucleotides line up with TRBD1. V was pared by 3 bases and J by 7 bases, with 10 bases of the junction left unmatched. CDR1 and CDR2 from the germline V gene are SNHLY and FYNNEI. The CDR3 sequence is 16 residues long. The CDR3 here is CASSDGQGALSEKLFF. In DNA, the CDR3 is TGTGCCAGCAGTGACGGTCAGGGGGCCCTGAGTGAAAAACTGTTTTTT. The variable domain in full, with the rest retrieved from reference TRBV2 and TRBJ1-4, is EPEVTQTPSHQVTQMGQEVILRCVPISNHLYFYWYRQILGQKVEFLVSFYNNEISEKSEIFDDQFSVERPDGSNFTLKIRSTKLEDSAMYFCASSDGQGALSEKLFFGSGTQLSVL.

The genes are TRBV14 and TRBJ2-1, with TRBD2 matching over 13 bases. The germline V gene has CDR1 SGHDN and CDR2 FVKESK. The V and J ends lost 4 bases and 2 bases, in that order; junction bases with no gene match: 11. The CDR3 consists of 19 residues. CDR3 amino acids: CASSLRPLTSGRAYNEQFF. In DNA, the CDR3 is TGTGCCAGCAGCCTCCGCCCTCTCACTAGCGGGAGGGCCTACAATGAGCAGTTCTTC.

This clone was counted a single time. The chain has TRBV7-2 and TRBJ2-5; D possibly uses TRBD1 or TRBD2 (5 bases each). Trimming left V 0 bases short and J 2 bases short, with 10 bases between. Germline lookup yields CDR1 SGHTA and CDR2 FQGNSA. This CDR3 contains 15 residues. The CDR3 loop reads CASSLAGTPQETQYF. DNA for the CDR3: TGTGCCAGCAGCTTAGCAGGGACCCCGCAAGAGACCCAGTACTTC.

V is TRBV5-1 and J is TRBJ1-3; D gene ambiguous. This CDR3 contains 15 residues. Looked up from germline, CDR1 is SGHRS and CDR2 is YFSETQ. The V end lost 0 bases, the J end lost 1 base, and 8 bases lay between the germline ends. In DNA form, the CDR3 reads TGCGCCAGCAGCTTGGCCCGGGCTTCTGGAAACACCATATATTTT. Protein product: CASSLARASGNTIYF.